These 23 T cell receptor beta chains were all obtained from the same sample, sequenced in a study of blood T cell repertoires in COVID-19. The method was immunoSEQ multiplex PCR; TCRdb's version includes in-frame clones alone and lacks a portion of them. Here the sample spans a few hundred thousand clones, roughly nine tenths being singletons. The source material was PBMCs or T cells enriched from blood (not recorded which). The receptor source for this set is a woman aged 40 to 49 who had been exposed to COVID-19.

The V gene is TRBV28, the J gene TRBJ1-5; 7 bases align to TRBD1. The CDR3 sequence is 15 residues long. Germline trimming cut 4 bases from V and 11 bases from J; bases unmatched to any gene: 14. CDR1 and CDR2 (germline): MDHEN, SYDVKM. The CDR3 DNA is TGTGCCAGCAGTTCGAGGGGACAGAGGGGAATCGCCCAGCATTTT. Translation gives CASSSRGQRGIAQHF.

This chain joins TRBV4-3 and TRBJ2-7; 11 positions agree with TRBD2. CDR3 length: 19 residues. In germline, CDR1 is LGHNA, CDR2 YSLEER. V trimming: 0 bases; J trimming: 0 bases; junction bases outside the gene matches: 10. The DNA for the CDR3 is TGCGCCAGCAGCCAAGATGCGGAACTAGCGGGAGTCAACTCCTACGAGCAGTACTTC. This sequence encodes CASSQDAELAGVNSYEQYF.

This clone was detected only once. This chain uses TRBV6-2 or TRBV6-3 with TRBJ2-2; tentative D call: TRBD2 (6 bases). V was clipped by 6 bases and J by 3 bases, with 11 bases between them. The CDR3 runs 14 residues. Per the germline V gene, CDR1 is MNHEY and CDR2 is SVGEGT. CDR3 DNA: TGTGCCAGCAGCCCGAGACTAGACACCGGGGAGCTGTTTTTT. This translates into CASSPRLDTGELFF.

For the CDR3, the DNA is TGTGCCAGCAGTTACTTGTGGGGCTATAGCAATCAGCCCCAGCATTTT. Translated: CASSYLWGYSNQPQHF. The V call is TRBV6-2 or TRBV6-3, the J call TRBJ1-5, with D tentatively TRBD1 (5 bases). Trimming pared 1 base from V and 0 bases from J, leaving 10 bases between. The CDR3 consists of 16 residues. Germline V gives CDR1 MNHEY, CDR2 SVGEGT.

V and J are TRBV7-9 and TRBJ2-7, with D possibly being TRBD2 (6 bases). CDR3 size: 14 residues. CDR1 is SEHNR, CDR2 FQNEAQ, per germline (reference sequence). With 3 bases removed from V and 5 bases from J, the gap between germline ends came to 14 bases. The CDR3 DNA reads TGTGCCAGCAGCTTTGCGGGGAATCTGGACGAGCAGTACTTC. It translates to CASSFAGNLDEQYF.

The gene calls are TRBV27 and TRBJ2-7; 7 nucleotides agree with TRBD2. CDR3 length equals 12 residues. Germline CDR1 and CDR2: MNHEY and SMNVEV (reference sequence). After removal of 5 bases from V and 6 bases from J, the junction contained 4 bases not matched to a gene. This CDR3 reads CASSETGGEQYF. The CDR3 DNA follows: TGTGCCAGCAGTGAAACGGGGGGCGAGCAGTACTTC.

V usage is TRBV7-8 and J usage is TRBJ1-5; 9 nucleotides align to TRBD1. The germline CDR1 and CDR2 sequences are SGHVS and FQNEAQ. The CDR3 is made up of 16 amino acids. With V trimmed by 3 bases and J by 2 bases, 5 bases remained unmatched. Written as DNA, the CDR3 is TGTGCCAGCAGCTTGGGGACAGGGAGCGGCAATCAGCCCCAGCATTTT. Amino acid sequence: CASSLGTGSGNQPQHF.

The J gene is TRBJ2-1, the V gene TRBV7-2; 12 positions agree with TRBD2. Germline V gene sequence: CDR1 SGHTA, CDR2 FQGNSA. The CDR3 is 16 amino acids. V trimming: 4 bases; J trimming: 7 bases; junction bases outside the gene matches: 8. The CDR3 DNA reads TGTGCCAGCAGCTCAGCTAGCGGGAGGGCCGAGAATGAGCAGTTCTTC. It codes for CASSSASGRAENEQFF.

Only a few counts were recorded for this clone. This chain uses TRBV20-1 with TRBJ1-6; D is unresolved. Trimming cost V 3 bases and J 5 bases, with 8 bases left between them. The CDR3 length is 13 residues. Looked up from germline, CDR1 is DFQATT and CDR2 is SNEGSKA (reference sequence). The CDR3 DNA reads TGCAGTGCTAGTCCCGGGAATAATTCACCCCTCCACTTT. Protein: CSASPGNNSPLHF.

The rearrangement links TRBV7-9 to TRBJ1-2; perhaps TRBD1 as D (6 bases). Germline CDR1 SEHNR, CDR2 FQNEAQ (reference sequence). This CDR3 has 13 residues. With 5 bases removed from V and 8 bases from J, the gap between germline ends came to 15 bases. The CDR3 DNA is TGTGCCAGCAGCCGACAGGCGGCTGGAGGCTACACCTTC. It encodes CASSRQAAGGYTF. Full variable domain (missing parts from reference TRBV7-9 and TRBJ1-2): DTGVSQNPRHKITKRGQNVTFRCDPISEHNRLYWYRQTLGQGPEFLTYFQNEAQLEKSRLLSDRFSAERPKGSFSTLEIQRTEQGDSAMYLCASSRQAAGGYTFGSGTRLTVV.

The chain recombines TRBV6-5 with TRBJ2-7; 7 bases map to TRBD1. This CDR3 spans 14 amino acids. J lost 7 bases, V lost 9 bases, and 15 bases had no gene match. Germline V gives CDR1 MNHEY, CDR2 SVGAGI. For the CDR3, the DNA is TGTGCCAGTGAAAGGACAGGTTTCCCCAAAGAGCAGTACTTC. Translating gives CASERTGFPKEQYF.

The genes are TRBV5-6 and TRBJ2-1; TRBD2 matches 9 bases. The CDR3 loop spans 16 amino acids. V lost 4 bases and J lost 4; bases outside the gene matches: 9. Per germline, CDR1 SGHDT and CDR2 YYEEEE. The CDR3 region is CASSVRAGGQYNEQFF. CDR3 DNA sequence: TGTGCCAGCAGCGTTCGGGCGGGGGGGCAATACAATGAGCAGTTCTTC. The full variable domain, with the rest looked up from reference TRBV5-6 and TRBJ2-1, is DAGVTQSPTHLIKTRGQQVTLRCSPKSGHDTVSWYQQALGQGPQFIFQYYEEEERQRGNFPDRFSGHQFPNYSSELNVNALLLGDSALYLCASSVRAGGQYNEQFFGPGTRLTVL.

The chain is built from TRBV14 and TRBJ2-5; D might be TRBD1 (5 bases). Trimming took off 2 bases at V and 0 bases at J, with 10 bases between the two ends. This CDR3 contains 15 residues. CDR1 and CDR2 (germline): SGHDN, FVKESK. The CDR3 DNA reads TGTGCCAGCAGCCAAATCTCAGGGTACCAAGAGACCCAGTACTTC. It encodes CASSQISGYQETQYF.

A single count supports this clone. The chain joins TRBV5-6 to TRBJ1-1, with a weak D call TRBD1 (5 bases). V was trimmed by 4 bases and J by 4 bases, leaving 17 bases between them. This CDR3 is 15 amino acids long. Germline V gene data show CDR1 as SGHDT and CDR2 as YYEEEE. The CDR3 loop is CASSQLDITGTEAFF. In nucleotides, the CDR3 is TGTGCCAGCAGCCAACTCGACATAACAGGCACTGAAGCTTTCTTT.

The V call is TRBV30, the J call TRBJ1-1; D is ambiguous. V lost 1 base and J lost 1, with 7 bases in between. This CDR3 comprises 13 residues. The germline V gene encodes CDR1 GTSNPN and CDR2 SVGIG (reference sequence). The CDR3 region is CAWSGGRNTEAFF. The CDR3 nucleotides are TGTGCCTGGAGTGGAGGCAGGAACACTGAAGCTTTCTTT.

This clone was detected a few times. The chain carries TRBV24-1 and TRBJ2-1; 11 bases match TRBD1. The CDR3 sequence is 16 residues long. The V and J ends lost 6 bases and 4 bases, in that order; junction bases with no gene match: 7. Germline CDR1 KGHDR, CDR2 SFDVKD. The CDR3: CATSNSGTGGYNEQFF. The CDR3 nucleotides read TGTGCCACCAGTAATTCCGGGACAGGGGGTTACAATGAGCAGTTCTTC.

V usage is TRBV6-5 and J usage is TRBJ1-1, with 7 bases lining up with TRBD1. Germline V gives CDR1 MNHEY, CDR2 SVGAGI. The junction had 9 bases not matched to a gene; V was cut back by 6 bases and J by 5 bases. The CDR3 covers 14 residues. The DNA of the CDR3 is TGTGCCAGCAGGAGGGACAGCCGAGGGACTGAAGCTTTCTTT. Translated: CASRRDSRGTEAFF.

V and J are TRBV2 and TRBJ2-7; D is undetermined. The germline V gene encodes CDR1 SNHLY and CDR2 FYNNEI. With 1 base removed from V and 0 bases from J, the gap between germline ends came to 10 bases. The length of the CDR3 is 15 residues. In DNA, the CDR3 is TGTGCCAGCAGTGAAGTCCCAAGGAGCTCCTACGAGCAGTACTTC. Its translation: CASSEVPRSSYEQYF.

Worth noting for this clone: The same CDR3 also results from other DNA sequences found in this sample. The V and J genes are TRBV7-3 and TRBJ1-1; the D gene is possibly TRBD1 (5 bases). In germline, CDR1 is SGHTA, CDR2 FQGTGA. With 5 bases removed from V and 0 bases from J, the gap between germline ends came to 7 bases. This CDR3 comprises 13 residues. The CDR3 sequence is CASSPTVNTEAFF. The CDR3 nucleotides are TGTGCCAGCAGCCCGACAGTGAACACTGAAGCTTTCTTT.

The chain links TRBV7-2 to TRBJ2-7, with TRBD2 matching 12 bases. The CDR3 is 16 amino acids. CDR1 is SGHTA, CDR2 FQGNSA, per germline. Trimming cost V 5 bases and J 0 bases; bases outside gene matches: 5. The CDR3 DNA reads as TGTGCCAGCAGCGCCGGACTAGCGGGAAGCTCCTACGAGCAGTACTTC. This gives the protein CASSAGLAGSSYEQYF.

The genes are TRBV29-1 and TRBJ1-1; D gene unclear. The CDR3 is 14 residues long. The V and J ends lost 4 bases and 1 base respectively, with 13 bases between them. Germline lookup yields CDR1 SQVTM and CDR2 ANQGSEA. Written as DNA, the CDR3 is TGCAGCGTTGTATCTGGGCAGACGAACACTGAAGCTTTCTTT. It translates to CSVVSGQTNTEAFF.

This clone was detected only once. The rearrangement links TRBV4-1 to TRBJ2-1; tentative D call: TRBD1 (6 bases). The CDR3 has 14 amino acids. The germline CDR1 and CDR2 sequences are MGHRA and YSYEKL. V shed 2 bases and J shed 7 bases, with 12 bases lying between them. The CDR3 DNA reads TGCGCCAGCAGCCAACAGGACAGAGGGAATGAGCAGTTCTTC. It specifies CASSQQDRGNEQFF.

This chain joins TRBV30 and TRBJ2-7; 7 nucleotides match TRBD1. This CDR3 comprises 14 residues. From germline, CDR1 is GTSNPN and CDR2 SVGIG (reference sequence). After removal of 2 bases from V and 3 bases from J, the junction contained 7 bases not matched to a gene. The CDR3 here is CAWSSRRDSYEQYF. The CDR3 DNA reads TGTGCCTGGAGTTCTCGAAGGGACAGCTACGAGCAGTACTTC.